This T cell receptor beta chain was observed in a study of molecular identifiers for immune sequencing clone quantification. Study-wide results and caveats: Detection of one spiked Jurkat cell's TCR RNA reportedly worked in about a million naive cells. Clonotypes topping 20 RNA copies carried over 97% of effector molecules but under 1% of naive ones.

TCRdb called the PCR reads again in MiXCR, with one record for every CDR3 protein. The data show about 640,000 distinct CDR3 sequences, with nearly 20% seen just once and about 0.9% held by the top ten. This clonotype appeared many times. The target antigen is unknown. Sorted cell numbers of about 19,000 to 1,000,000, with 10%, 30% or 50% RNA, served as input for naive CD8 libraries. Germline V gene lookup returns CDR1 MNHEY and CDR2 SVGEGT. The CDR3 is made up of 17 amino acids. The ends lost 0 bases at V and 0 bases at J; junction bases unmatched: 7. This sequence was found in a human donor in good health. Some libraries in this study had Jurkat cell RNA spiked in. The source material was naive CD8+ T cells from blood, with Jurkat cell RNA spiked in. Noted subset: FACS-sorted CD8+CD4-CCR7+CD45RA+ naive T cells. The chain couples TRBV6-2 or TRBV6-3 to TRBJ2-5; 7 bases align to TRBD1. In DNA, the CDR3 is TGTGCCAGCAGTTACTCCGGGACAGCGACCTACCAAGAGACCCAGTACTTC. It yields the protein CASSYSGTATYQETQYF.